These 21 T cell receptor beta chains were all obtained from the same sample, sequenced in a study of control samples from healthy donors and cancer patients. Repertoires were generated with immunoSEQ multiplex PCR, while TCRdb's copy carries only in-frame clones and drops some. The table records approximately 90,000 clones, approximately 87% of them present only once. The sequencing sample was made of blood. These receptors all stem from a woman between 40 and 55 years old in good health.

The rearrangement links TRBV30 to TRBJ1-1; no clear D. V was clipped by 1 base and J by 3 bases, with 9 bases between them. Per germline, CDR1 GTSNPN and CDR2 SVGIG (reference sequence). The CDR3 has 13 residues. The DNA for the CDR3 is TGTGCCTGGAGTGACAGTCCATACACTGAAGCTTTCTTT. Translation: CAWSDSPYTEAFF.

The chain recombines TRBV5-1 with TRBJ2-3; no clear D. Looked up from germline, CDR1 is SGHRS and CDR2 is YFSETQ. This CDR3 has 13 amino acids. V was shortened by 1 base and J by 6 bases, with 9 bases between the two germline ends. The chain's CDR3 is CASSLNFGDTQYF. CDR3 nucleotides: TGCGCCAGCAGCTTGAACTTTGGGGATACGCAGTATTTT.

This chain joins TRBV12-3 or TRBV12-4 and TRBJ2-3; 8 bases agree with TRBD1. V dropped 6 bases and J dropped 5; count of bases not matched to a gene: 4. The CDR3 has 13 amino acids. The chain's CDR3 is CASRPQGVDTQYF. The CDR3 nucleotides are TGTGCCAGCAGGCCACAGGGGGTAGATACGCAGTATTTT.

This clone was observed a few times. The rearrangement joins TRBV25-1 to TRBJ1-2; 7 nucleotides align to TRBD1. V trimming: 3 bases; J trimming: 7 bases; junction bases outside the gene matches: 5. CDR1 is MGHDK and CDR2 is SYGVNS in the germline V gene. The CDR3 totals 13 residues. The CDR3 DNA reads as TGTGCCAGCAGTGATCCGGGGACAGCTGGCTACACCTTC. Protein product: CASSDPGTAGYTF.

The rearrangement links TRBV18 to TRBJ2-5, with unresolved D. CDR3 length: 12 residues. Germline CDR1 reads KGHSH; CDR2 reads LQKENI. Trimming took off 5 bases at V and 5 bases at J, with 9 bases between the two ends. The CDR3 nucleotides read TGTGCCAGCTCATCAAACGAGGAGACCCAGTACTTC. Translation gives CASSSNEETQYF.

The chain joins TRBV6-1 to TRBJ2-7, with D perhaps TRBD2 (6 bases). Germline-derived CDR1 and CDR2 are MNHNS and SASEGT. This CDR3 comprises 15 residues. With 0 bases removed from V and 2 bases from J, the gap between germline ends came to 11 bases. In DNA form, the CDR3 reads TGTGCCAGCAGTGAAGCGGAGGGAGCTCCCTACGAGCAGTACTTC. Protein product: CASSEAEGAPYEQYF.

This chain links TRBV4-1 with TRBJ1-3; unclear D gene. Germline CDR1 is MGHRA and CDR2 is YSYEKL. CDR3 size: 14 residues. Deletions cut 3 bases from V and 3 bases from J, with 9 bases between. The CDR3 is CASSQGRSGNTIYF. The CDR3 DNA reads TGCGCCAGCAGCCAGGGCAGGAGTGGAAACACCATATATTTT.

The chain has TRBV7-2 and TRBJ1-2, with D perhaps TRBD1 (5 bases). The germline V gene has CDR1 SGHTA and CDR2 FQGNSA. This CDR3 is built from 17 residues. V was shortened by 1 base and J by 0 bases, with 15 bases between the two germline ends. CDR3: CASSLGTRTVANYGYTF. The CDR3 nucleotides read TGTGCCAGCAGCTTAGGGACAAGGACGGTAGCTAACTATGGCTACACCTTC.

The chain combines TRBV30 with TRBJ1-1, with D perhaps TRBD1 (5 bases). This CDR3 is built from 14 residues. Per the germline V gene, CDR1 is GTSNPN and CDR2 is SVGIG (reference sequence). V was clipped by 4 bases and J by 3 bases, with 15 bases between them. In DNA, the CDR3 is TGTGCCTGGAAGAGGGGCAACCGGGACACTGAAGCTTTCTTT. Translating gives CAWKRGNRDTEAFF.

Comment on this clone: Additional DNA sequences in this sample encode the identical CDR3. V usage is TRBV7-3 and J usage is TRBJ1-1, with 7 positions matching TRBD1. V lost 2 bases and J lost 4; bases outside the gene matches: 7. The CDR3 has 15 residues. Germline CDR1 is SGHTA and CDR2 is FQGTGA. The CDR3 loop is CASSLGGAGGTEAFF. CDR3 bases: TGTGCCAGCAGCTTAGGGGGGGCAGGGGGCACTGAAGCTTTCTTT.

This clone was observed once. V is TRBV5-6 and J is TRBJ1-2; 11 bases agree with TRBD1. V dropped 4 bases and J dropped 6; count of bases not matched to a gene: 8. This CDR3 is 15 amino acids long. Germline-derived CDR1 and CDR2 are SGHDT and YYEEEE. CDR3 protein: CASSVPGQGGHGYTF. The DNA of the CDR3 is TGTGCCAGCAGCGTACCGGGACAGGGGGGTCATGGCTACACCTTC.

This chain links TRBV4-3 with TRBJ2-4, with TRBD2 matching 7 bases. Germline V CDR1 and CDR2: LGHNA, YSLEER. The V gene end was trimmed by 3 bases and the J gene end by 8 bases; junction bases not matched to a gene: 4. The CDR3 covers 13 residues. The CDR3: CASSHPGLDIQYF. CDR3 DNA: TGCGCCAGCAGCCACCCCGGACTAGACATTCAGTACTTC.

Only one count was recorded for this clone. The chain links TRBV10-3 to TRBJ1-2; D remains ambiguous. Germline CDR1 reads ENHRY; CDR2 reads SYGVKD. Trimming removed 3 bases at V and 8 bases at J, with 10 bases between. CDR3 length equals 12 residues. The CDR3 DNA reads as TGTGCCATCAGTGAAGGAGGTGGGGGCTACACCTTC. Its translation: CAISEGGGGYTF.

This rearrangement joins TRBV3-1 (or the pseudogene TRBV3-2) to TRBJ1-4; no reliable D call. Trimming took off 0 bases at V and 11 bases at J, with 13 bases between the two ends. This CDR3 contains 14 residues. Germline loops: CDR1 LGHDT, CDR2 YNNKEL (reference sequence). CDR3 loop: CASSQDHEGSKLFF. In DNA form, the CDR3 reads TGTGCCAGCAGCCAAGATCATGAGGGTAGCAAACTGTTTTTT.

To note about this clone: Mismatch with germline at one junction end may stem from a read error. The rearrangement joins TRBV10-3 to TRBJ2-3; perhaps TRBD1 as D (6 bases). This CDR3 is 12 amino acids long. Germline CDR1 ENHRY, CDR2 SYGVKD. CDR3 nucleotide sequence: TGTGCCGTCAGGACAGGCACAGATACGCAGTATTTT. This codes for CAVRTGTDTQYF.

J is TRBJ1-6 and V is TRBV19, with no clear D. V lost 3 bases to trimming and J lost 10 bases, with 7 bases between them. Germline CDR1 is LNHDA and CDR2 is SQIVND (reference sequence). The CDR3 consists of 12 residues. CDR3 DNA sequence: TGTGCCAGTAGTATGGGTAGCTCACCCCTCCACTTT. Translation: CASSMGSSPLHF.

Here the CDR3 DNA reads TGCGCCAGCAGCTTGAACAGGGGCGGGAGCACAGATACGCAGTATTTT. Translated, it gives CASSLNRGGSTDTQYF. The V and J genes are TRBV5-1 and TRBJ2-3, with 7 bases aligning to TRBD1. The length of the CDR3 is 16 residues. Looked up from germline, CDR1 is SGHRS and CDR2 is YFSETQ. J was trimmed by 0 bases and V by 1 base; bases with no gene match: 5.

Here the CDR3 reads CASSQGLQGEGTEAFF. CDR3 sequence (DNA): TGTGCCAGCAGCCAGGGATTACAGGGGGAGGGCACTGAAGCTTTCTTT. The chain has TRBV3-1 (or the pseudogene TRBV3-2) and TRBJ1-1; 8 bases are a match to TRBD1. The CDR3 contains 16 residues. V lost 3 bases to trimming and J lost 4 bases; unmatched junction nucleotides: 10. CDR1 is LGHDT and CDR2 is YNNKEL in the germline V gene (reference sequence).

This chain connects TRBV24-1 to TRBJ1-2, with TRBD1 matching 8 bases. CDR1 and CDR2 from the germline V gene are KGHDR and SFDVKD. With V trimmed by 4 bases and J by 7 bases, 16 bases remained unmatched. The CDR3 has 17 residues. The CDR3 DNA follows: TGTGCCACCAGTGACGCGGGACAGGAGGGCCTAAAGGGTGGCTACACCTTC. As protein: CATSDAGQEGLKGGYTF.

This CDR3 is CSVGELAGGEQFF. The CDR3 DNA is TGCAGCGTTGGAGAACTAGCGGGGGGCGAGCAGTTCTTC. The rearrangement joins TRBV29-1 to TRBJ2-1, with 12 bases aligning to TRBD2. V lost 4 bases to trimming and J lost 10 bases; unmatched junction nucleotides: 5. The V gene's germline CDR1 is SQVTM and CDR2 ANQGSEA. The CDR3 sequence is 13 residues long.

The CDR3 nucleotides are TGCGCCAGCAGCCAAGTTCTTGCGGGGGGCAGCACAGATACGCAGTATTTT. It codes for CASSQVLAGGSTDTQYF. The chain uses TRBV4-1 and TRBJ2-3; TRBD2 matches 8 bases. The CDR3 has 17 amino acids. Germline V gene lookup returns CDR1 MGHRA and CDR2 YSYEKL. Trimming at V came to 1 base and at J to 0 bases, leaving 6 bases not matched to a gene.